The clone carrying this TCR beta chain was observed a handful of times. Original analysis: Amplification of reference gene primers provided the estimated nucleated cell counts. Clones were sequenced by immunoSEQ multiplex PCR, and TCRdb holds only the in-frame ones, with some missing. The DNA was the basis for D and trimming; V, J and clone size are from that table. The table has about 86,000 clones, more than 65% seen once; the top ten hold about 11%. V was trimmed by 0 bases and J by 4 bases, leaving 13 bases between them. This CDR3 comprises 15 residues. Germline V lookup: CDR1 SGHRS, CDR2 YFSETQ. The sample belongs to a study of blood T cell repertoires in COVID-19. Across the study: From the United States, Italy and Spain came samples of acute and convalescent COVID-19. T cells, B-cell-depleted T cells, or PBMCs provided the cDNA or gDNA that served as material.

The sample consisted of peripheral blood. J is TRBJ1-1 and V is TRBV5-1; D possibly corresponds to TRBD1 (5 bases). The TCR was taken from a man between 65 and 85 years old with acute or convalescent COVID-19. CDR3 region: CASSLEGGGSTEAFF. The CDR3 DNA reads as TGCGCCAGCAGCTTGGAGGGCGGGGGGAGCACTGAAGCTTTCTTT.